This T cell receptor (beta chain) was found in a study of T-cell reconstitution after alpha-beta-depleted transplantation in children. The TCRbeta library incorporated unique molecular identifiers. TCRdb analysed the PCR reads with MiXCR anew, one entry per CDR3 protein. Among nearly 350,000 distinct CDR3 sequences listed, roughly 15% were seen once. The CDR3 sequence is 15 residues long. V was trimmed by 3 bases and J by 0 bases, leaving 10 bases between them. CDR1 and CDR2 (germline): MNHEY, SVGAGI. The origin of this receptor is a male patient aged 2 to 9 who had a stem cell transplant for acute lymphoblastic leukemia, so the T cells may come from the graft donor. Specimen: PBMCs, mostly from graft donor cells, collected 360 days after TCRalphabeta/CD19-depleted stem cell transplant. This chain joins TRBV6-5 and TRBJ2-3; TRBD1 is a possible D gene (6 bases). The CDR3 DNA sequence: TGTGCCAGCAGTTATCAGGGGTTTAGCACAGATACGCAGTATTTT. Translation: CASSYQGFSTDTQYF.